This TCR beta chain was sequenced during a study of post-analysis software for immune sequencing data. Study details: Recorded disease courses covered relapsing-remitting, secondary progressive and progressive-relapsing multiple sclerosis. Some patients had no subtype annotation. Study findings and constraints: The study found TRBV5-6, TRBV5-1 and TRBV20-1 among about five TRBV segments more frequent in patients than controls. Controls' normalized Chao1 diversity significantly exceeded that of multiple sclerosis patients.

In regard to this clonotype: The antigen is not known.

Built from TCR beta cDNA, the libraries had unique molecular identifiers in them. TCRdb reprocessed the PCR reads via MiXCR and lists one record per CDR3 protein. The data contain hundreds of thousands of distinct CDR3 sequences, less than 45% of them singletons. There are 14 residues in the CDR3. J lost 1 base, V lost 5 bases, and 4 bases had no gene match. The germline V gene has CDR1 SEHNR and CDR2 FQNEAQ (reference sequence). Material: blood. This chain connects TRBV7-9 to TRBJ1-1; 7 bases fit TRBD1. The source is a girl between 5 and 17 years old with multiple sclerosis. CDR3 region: CASSARDRNTEAFF. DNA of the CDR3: TGTGCCAGCAGCGCAAGGGACAGGAACACTGAAGCTTTCTTT.